These 9 T cell receptor beta chains share one sample of origin, sequenced in a study of blood T cell repertoires in COVID-19. The table came from immunoSEQ multiplex PCR; TCRdb's copy has only in-frame clones and leaves some out. Here the sample spans 150,000 to 200,000 clones, roughly 85% being singletons. Sequencing input: peripheral blood. Receptor source: a woman in her 70s with acute or convalescent COVID-19.

The V gene is TRBV5-1, the J gene TRBJ2-3; the match to TRBD1 covers 8 bases. The ends lost 1 base at V and 2 bases at J; junction bases unmatched: 3. Germline V gives CDR1 SGHRS, CDR2 YFSETQ. The length of the CDR3 is 15 residues. The CDR3 DNA follows: TGCGCCAGCAGCTTGACAGGGGGTCTCACAGATACGCAGTATTTT. Residues: CASSLTGGLTDTQYF. The variable domain in full, completed from reference TRBV5-1 and TRBJ2-3, reads KAGVTQTPRYLIKTRGQQVTLSCSPISGHRSVSWYQQTPGQGLQFLFEYFSETQRNKGNFPGRFSGRQFSNSRSEMNVSTLELGDSALYLCASSLTGGLTDTQYFGPGTRLTVL.

The CDR3 DNA sequence: TGCAGCTCTGAAGAGGGGGGGGCGGCTGAAGCTTTCTTT. Protein product: CSSEEGGAAEAFF. The chain has TRBV29-1 and TRBJ1-1; TRBD1 might be the D (6 bases). CDR1 and CDR2 from the germline V gene are SQVTM and ANQGSEA. V shed 8 bases and J shed 6 bases, with 19 bases lying between them. The CDR3 is made up of 13 amino acids. The entire variable domain, with the rest obtained from reference TRBV29-1 and TRBJ1-1, is as follows: SAVISQKPSRDICQRGTSLTIQCQVDSQVTMMFWYRQQPGQSLTLIATANQGSEATYESGFVIDKFPISRPNLTFSTLTVSNMSPEDSSIYLCSSEEGGAAEAFFGQGTRLTVV.

This clone was observed a single time. The V gene is TRBV3-1 (or the pseudogene TRBV3-2), the J gene TRBJ2-2; D remains unclear. The CDR3 is made up of 11 amino acids. V shed 1 base and J shed 8 bases, with 2 bases lying between them. Per the germline V gene, CDR1 is LGHDT and CDR2 is YNNKEL (reference sequence). This CDR3 reads CASSQAGELFF. The CDR3 DNA reads TGTGCCAGCAGCCAAGCTGGGGAGCTGTTTTTT.

This sequence joins TRBV6-6 and TRBJ1-5; tentative D call: TRBD1 (6 bases). The CDR3 is 15 amino acids. Germline V lookup: CDR1 MNHNY, CDR2 SVGAGI (reference sequence). V lost 6 bases and J lost 5, with 17 bases in between. CDR3 protein: CASRGLQDSYQPQHF. As DNA, the CDR3 is TGTGCCAGCAGGGGGCTCCAGGACAGCTATCAGCCCCAGCATTTT.

This clone was seen more than once but under ten times. V and J are TRBV4-2 and TRBJ2-7; 10 positions agree with TRBD2. CDR1 and CDR2 from the germline V gene are LGHNA and YNFKEQ. The ends lost 4 bases at V and 6 bases at J; junction bases unmatched: 30. The CDR3 is 22 residues long. As DNA, the CDR3 is TGTGCCAGCAGCCCCCTGTCTGGCGGGACACATACCGAGCGGGAGGGCCTCCGCGAGCAGTACTTC. Amino acids: CASSPLSGGTHTEREGLREQYF.

The V call is TRBV2, the J call TRBJ2-2; TRBD1 aligns across 9 bases. From germline, CDR1 is SNHLY and CDR2 FYNNEI. The CDR3 runs to 15 residues. V shed 5 bases, J shed 6 bases, and the junction held 7 bases outside the gene matches. The CDR3: CASSQTGTGPGELFF. CDR3 DNA: TGTGCCAGCAGTCAGACCGGGACAGGGCCCGGGGAGCTGTTTTTT.

V usage is TRBV29-1 and J usage is TRBJ1-2; TRBD1 matches at 7 bases. Trimming at V came to 3 bases and at J to 4 bases, leaving 2 bases not matched to a gene. The CDR3 spans 12 residues. CDR1 is SQVTM and CDR2 is ANQGSEA in the germline V gene. CDR3 in amino acids: CSVDQGGYGYTF. CDR3 sequence (DNA): TGCAGCGTTGACCAGGGGGGCTATGGCTACACCTTC.

The V call is TRBV3-1 (or the pseudogene TRBV3-2), the J call TRBJ2-3, with D tentatively TRBD2 (7 bases). Between the trimmed V and J ends, which lost 0 bases and 6 bases, there was a span of 16 bases. CDR1 is LGHDT and CDR2 is YNNKEL in the germline V gene (reference sequence). CDR3 length: 16 residues. In DNA form, the CDR3 reads TGTGCCAGCAGCCAAGATTCAAGTCGGGGGGCGGATACGCAGTATTTT. This translates into CASSQDSSRGADTQYF.

This clone was observed a few times. V and J are TRBV24-1 and TRBJ2-1; perhaps TRBD2 as D (5 bases). This CDR3 has 15 amino acids. The germline V gene encodes CDR1 KGHDR and CDR2 SFDVKD. The V end lost 6 bases, the J end lost 7 bases, and 18 bases lay between the germline ends. The CDR3 DNA is TGTGCCACCAGTAATATGCTAGCTGGCCCTAATGAGCAGTTCTTC. Translated: CATSNMLAGPNEQFF.